This T cell receptor beta chain stems from a study of T-cell memory formation after mild COVID-19. Study as a whole: There were largely donor-specific TCR clusters. Study-wide findings and caveats: Among clones contracting day 15 to 85, CD4/CD8 was balanced, whereas later expanders leaned CD4+. Nothing confirmed that second-wave clones peaking on day 37 were specific for SARS-CoV-2.

Via MiXCR, TCRdb re-called the 5' RACE reads, giving one row per CDR3 protein. The table shows about 440,000 distinct CDR3 sequences, with about 20% occurring only once. CDR3 length equals 15 residues. The V end lost 3 bases, the J end lost 1 base, and 10 bases lay between the germline ends. Regarding this clonotype: What it binds is not known.

The J gene is TRBJ1-5, the V gene TRBV12-3 or TRBV12-4; possibly TRBD1 for D (5 bases). The sample taken for sequencing was PBMCs or a T cell subset sorted from them (not recorded which). The clonotype originates from an adult woman who had mild COVID-19 (a few samples of this study predate the infection). Cell type and time point are not known. This CDR3 reads CASSLGGASNQPQHF. For the CDR3, the DNA is TGTGCCAGCAGTTTGGGGGGTGCGAGCAATCAGCCCCAGCATTTT.